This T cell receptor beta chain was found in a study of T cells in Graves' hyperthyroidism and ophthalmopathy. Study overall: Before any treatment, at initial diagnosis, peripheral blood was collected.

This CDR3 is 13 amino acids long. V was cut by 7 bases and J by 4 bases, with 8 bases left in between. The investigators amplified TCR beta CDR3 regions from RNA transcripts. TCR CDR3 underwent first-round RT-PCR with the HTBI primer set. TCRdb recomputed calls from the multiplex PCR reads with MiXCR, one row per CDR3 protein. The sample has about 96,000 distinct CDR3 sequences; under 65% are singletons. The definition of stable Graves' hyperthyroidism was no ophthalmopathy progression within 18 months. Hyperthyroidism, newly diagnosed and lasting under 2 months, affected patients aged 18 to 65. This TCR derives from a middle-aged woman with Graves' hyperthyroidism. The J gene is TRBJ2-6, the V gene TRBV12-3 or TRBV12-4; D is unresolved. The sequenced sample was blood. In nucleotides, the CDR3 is TGTGCCAGCAAACTGACAGGGGCCAACGTCCTGACTTTC. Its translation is CASKLTGANVLTF.